These 29 T cell receptor beta chains originate from one sample sequenced in a study of CD8+ T cells in alopecia areata. Treatment given: oral pan-JAK inhibitor, 5-10 mg twice daily. Following extraction, RNA underwent reverse transcription to cDNA, which served as the sequencing template. Here immunoSEQ multiplex PCR was the method, and the copy in TCRdb shows in-frame clones only, minus some. Here the sample spans 95,000 to 100,000 clones, about 64% being singletons. The sample in question was CD8+ T cells sorted from blood, obtained at week 4, from a patient treated with tofacitinib. The receptors originated from a human donor with alopecia areata.

The CDR3 region is CASSQGQILYNEQFF. In nucleotides, the CDR3 is TGTGCCAGCAGCCAGGGACAGATACTTTACAATGAGCAGTTCTTC. The chain links TRBV7-9 to TRBJ2-1; the match to TRBD1 covers 7 bases. The V gene end was trimmed by 5 bases and the J gene end by 4 bases; junction bases not matched to a gene: 8. The CDR3 has 15 residues. Germline assignment: CDR1 SEHNR and CDR2 FQNEAQ (reference sequence). Variable domain in full (rest from reference TRBV7-9 and TRBJ2-1): DTGVSQNPRHKITKRGQNVTFRCDPISEHNRLYWYRQTLGQGPEFLTYFQNEAQLEKSRLLSDRFSAERPKGSFSTLEIQRTEQGDSAMYLCASSQGQILYNEQFFGPGTRLTVL.

About this clone itself: Mismatch with germline at one junction end may stem from a read error. The gene calls are TRBV5-1 and TRBJ1-1; no definite D call. Germline CDR1 is SGHRS and CDR2 is YFSETQ. The CDR3 length is 12 residues. For the CDR3, the DNA is TGCGCCAGCAGGTTGGGAGACACTGAAGCTTTCTTT. Residues: CASRLGDTEAFF.

The chain joins TRBV29-1 to TRBJ2-5; D uncertain. V was pared by 0 bases and J by 5 bases, with 19 bases between. This CDR3 comprises 16 residues. In germline, CDR1 is SQVTM, CDR2 ANQGSEA. The CDR3 here is CSVEDGSHDPRETQYF. CDR3 in DNA: TGCAGCGTTGAAGATGGCAGCCATGACCCAAGGGAGACCCAGTACTTC. Based on the CDR3 plus reference TRBV29-1 and TRBJ2-5, the full variable domain is SAVISQKPSRDICQRGTSLTIQCQVDSQVTMMFWYRQQPGQSLTLIATANQGSEATYESGFVIDKFPISRPNLTFSTLTVSNMSPEDSSIYLCSVEDGSHDPRETQYFGPGTRLLVL.

The chain carries TRBV14 and TRBJ2-7; D may be TRBD1 or TRBD2 (5 bases each). The V gene lost 6 bases and the J gene lost 2 bases, with 14 bases spanning the gap. The CDR3 runs 14 residues. CDR1 is SGHDN, CDR2 FVKESK, per germline. In DNA, the CDR3 is TGTGCCAGCAGAGGGGACGGGGAAGCCTACGAGCAGTACTTC. Its translation is CASRGDGEAYEQYF.

The chain is built from TRBV6-5 and TRBJ2-5, with a possible D match to TRBD1 (5 bases). The CDR3 has 14 residues. Germline assignment: CDR1 MNHEY and CDR2 SVGAGI. Deletions cut 5 bases from V and 2 bases from J, with 12 bases between. Here the CDR3 reads CASSDSIYQETQYF. The CDR3 nucleotides are TGTGCCAGCAGTGACAGTATTTATCAAGAGACCCAGTACTTC.

This clone was found a few times. This chain uses TRBV5-6 with TRBJ1-5; D unresolved. Trimming stripped 4 bases from V and 0 bases from J, with 8 bases between. Per germline, CDR1 SGHDT and CDR2 YYEEEE. The CDR3 runs 14 residues. The DNA for the CDR3 is TGTGCCAGCAGCGCTCTCTATAGCAATCAGCCCCAGCATTTT. Its translation: CASSALYSNQPQHF.

The chain uses TRBV30 and TRBJ2-1; D might be TRBD1 or TRBD2, each matching 5 bases. This CDR3 has 13 amino acids. Trimming took 6 bases from V and 6 from J, leaving 15 bases between them. In germline, CDR1 is GTSNPN, CDR2 SVGIG (reference sequence). The CDR3 DNA reads TGTGCCTGCGGGGCAGGGTTCGTCAATGAGCAGTTCTTC. It is translated as CACGAGFVNEQFF.

The chain is built from TRBV29-1 and TRBJ2-7, with 7 bases fitting TRBD1. This CDR3 has 13 amino acids. J gave up 3 bases and V 2 bases, and 4 bases lay outside the gene matches. CDR1 and CDR2 (germline): SQVTM, ANQGSEA. DNA of the CDR3: TGCAGCGTTGAATTTCAGGGGGTCTACGAGCAGTACTTC. Translated: CSVEFQGVYEQYF.

This clone has more than one count but fewer than ten. The chain links TRBV27 to TRBJ2-3; 10 nucleotides align to TRBD2. V gave up 1 base and J gave up 0 bases; unmatched junction bases: 4. This CDR3 is built from 17 residues. Germline CDR1 MNHEY, CDR2 SMNVEV (reference sequence). The CDR3 coding sequence is TGTGCCAGCAGTTTATTGTCTAGCGGGGGAAGCACAGATACGCAGTATTTT. It yields the protein CASSLLSSGGSTDTQYF.

This chain connects TRBV23-1 to TRBJ1-1; D is ambiguous. TRBV23-1 carries the ORF label, with uncertain function. The CDR3 consists of 13 residues. V was trimmed by 0 bases and J by 1 base, leaving 3 bases between them. The CDR3 spells CASSQSTNTEAFF. The CDR3 DNA is TGCGCCAGCAGTCAATCGACGAACACTGAAGCTTTCTTT.

The chain carries TRBV5-6 and TRBJ1-1; 7 bases fit TRBD1. Trimming took 5 bases from V and 6 from J; bases not matched to a gene: 4. CDR3 size: 12 residues. The V gene's germline CDR1 is SGHDT and CDR2 YYEEEE. CDR3 region: CASSFGTAEAFF. The CDR3 DNA reads as TGTGCCAGCAGTTTCGGGACAGCTGAAGCTTTCTTT.

J is TRBJ1-2 and V is TRBV5-1; D is possibly TRBD1 (6 bases). The CDR3 loop spans 15 amino acids. The germline V gene has CDR1 SGHRS and CDR2 YFSETQ. Trimming stripped 4 bases from V and 2 bases from J, with 15 bases between. The CDR3 nucleotides read TGCGCCAGCAGCCCAGCACAGGGCCAGAACTATGGCTACACCTTC. Its protein product is CASSPAQGQNYGYTF.

The J gene is TRBJ2-5, the V gene TRBV9; D may correspond to TRBD1 or TRBD2 (6 bases each). Germline CDR1 is SGDLS and CDR2 is YYNGEE. The CDR3 runs 16 residues. V dropped 4 bases and J dropped 0 bases, with 16 bases sitting between them. The CDR3 loop is CASSKGGWMYQETQYF. The CDR3 coding sequence is TGTGCCAGCAGCAAGGGGGGCTGGATGTACCAAGAGACCCAGTACTTC.

This clone appeared a single time. The chain links TRBV4-2 to TRBJ2-1; TRBD2 agrees at 10 bases. The CDR3 spans 16 residues. Germline V lookup: CDR1 LGHNA, CDR2 YNFKEQ. The junction had 8 bases not matched to a gene; V was cut back by 5 bases and J by 4 bases. CDR3 residues: CASSEPSGGDYNEQFF. The CDR3 nucleotides are TGTGCCAGCAGCGAACCCAGCGGGGGGGATTACAATGAGCAGTTCTTC.

This chain joins TRBV28 and TRBJ2-3, with 11 positions matching TRBD2. The germline CDR1 and CDR2 sequences are MDHEN and SYDVKM. Trimming cost V 7 bases and J 2 bases; bases outside gene matches: 11. The CDR3 covers 17 residues. The CDR3 loop reads CASMGLADAPPTDTQYF. In DNA, the CDR3 is TGTGCCAGCATGGGACTAGCGGACGCTCCCCCCACAGATACGCAGTATTTT. Full variable domain (outside the CDR3, taken from reference TRBV28 and TRBJ2-3): DVKVTQSSRYLVKRTGEKVFLECVQDMDHENMFWYRQDPGLGLRLIYFSYDVKMKEKGDIPEGYSVSREKKERFSLILESASTNQTSMYLCASMGLADAPPTDTQYFGPGTRLTVL.

This chain links TRBV29-1 with TRBJ1-2, with unresolved D. The germline gives CDR1 SQVTM, CDR2 ANQGSEA. V lost 6 bases to trimming and J lost 2 bases, with 13 bases between them. CDR3 length equals 13 residues. The CDR3 spells CSVLASNNYGYTF. CDR3 bases: TGCAGCGTCCTTGCCAGCAACAACTATGGCTACACCTTC.

The chain carries TRBV4-1 and TRBJ2-1; 7 nucleotides line up with TRBD2. This CDR3 has 17 residues. V dropped 3 bases and J dropped 7; count of bases not matched to a gene: 15. CDR1 is MGHRA, CDR2 YSYEKL, per germline. DNA of the CDR3: TGCGCCAGCAGCCACCCGCCTGGGGGGAGGGCCGGGAATGAGCAGTTCTTC. This sequence encodes CASSHPPGGRAGNEQFF.

In DNA form, the CDR3 reads TGTGCCAGCAGTAGGGGGACAGGGGGCTATTCAGATACGCAGTATTTT. It yields the protein CASSRGTGGYSDTQYF. V and J are TRBV27 and TRBJ2-3; 12 bases fit TRBD1. Germline CDR1 and CDR2: MNHEY and SMNVEV (reference sequence). The CDR3 runs to 16 residues. V lost 5 bases to trimming and J lost 4 bases; unmatched junction nucleotides: 7.

The chain links TRBV5-6 to TRBJ1-6; possibly TRBD1 for D (5 bases). The CDR3 is made up of 15 amino acids. The germline CDR1 and CDR2 sequences are SGHDT and YYEEEE. V was clipped by 3 bases and J by 10 bases, with 17 bases between them. CDR3 residues: CASSSGSAGRSPLHF. CDR3 coding DNA: TGTGCCAGCAGCTCCGGAAGCGCAGGGAGATCACCCCTCCACTTT. Based on the CDR3 plus reference TRBV5-6 and TRBJ1-6, the full variable domain is DAGVTQSPTHLIKTRGQQVTLRCSPKSGHDTVSWYQQALGQGPQFIFQYYEEEERQRGNFPDRFSGHQFPNYSSELNVNALLLGDSALYLCASSSGSAGRSPLHFGNGTRLTVT.

This clone came up a few times. This chain joins TRBV30 and TRBJ2-2, with 9 bases aligning to TRBD2. Unmatched junction bases numbered 7, after V lost 5 bases and J lost 6 bases. The CDR3 contains 14 residues. Germline V gene lookup returns CDR1 GTSNPN and CDR2 SVGIG (reference sequence). For the CDR3, the DNA is TGTGCCTGGGGCTCGGGACTAGCAGCCGGGGAGCTGTTTTTT. Translating it yields CAWGSGLAAGELFF.

This sequence joins TRBV7-2 and TRBJ2-5; either TRBD1 or TRBD2 may supply D (5 bases each). V lost 6 bases and J 3 bases, leaving 17 bases between the germline ends. The V gene's germline CDR1 is SGHTA and CDR2 FQGNSA. The CDR3 extends over 15 amino acids. The DNA for the CDR3 is TGTGCCAGCAGGGGGGTGGAGGACTTAGAAGAGACCCAGTACTTC. This sequence encodes CASRGVEDLEETQYF.

This clone has only a few counts. This CDR3 reads CASSLAWDQPQHF. The CDR3 bases are TGCGCCAGCAGCTTGGCTTGGGATCAGCCCCAGCATTTT. J is TRBJ1-5 and V is TRBV5-1; D unresolved. Per the germline V gene, CDR1 is SGHRS and CDR2 is YFSETQ. Trimming took 0 bases from V and 5 from J, leaving 6 bases between them. The CDR3 sequence is 13 residues long.

This chain connects TRBV4-3 to TRBJ1-1; no clear D. V shed 0 bases and J shed 0 bases, with 8 bases lying between them. Germline V CDR1 and CDR2: LGHNA, YSLEER. CDR3 length equals 15 residues. Here the CDR3 reads CASSQDRSVNTEAFF. CDR3 DNA: TGCGCCAGCAGCCAAGATAGGTCGGTGAACACTGAAGCTTTCTTT.

The chain uses TRBV6-6 and TRBJ2-2; TRBD1 matches 7 bases. Germline V lookup: CDR1 MNHNY, CDR2 SVGAGI (reference sequence). V was clipped by 5 bases and J by 4 bases; unmatched bases: 7. This CDR3 contains 15 residues. CDR3 loop: CASSPGQLSTGELFF. The CDR3 DNA reads TGTGCCAGCAGTCCGGGACAGTTGTCCACCGGGGAGCTGTTTTTT.

The chain couples TRBV2 to TRBJ2-5; 8 bases line up with TRBD2. CDR3 length: 16 amino acids. Germline V gene lookup returns CDR1 SNHLY and CDR2 FYNNEI. The J segment lost 2 bases and the V segment lost 11 bases, leaving 16 bases of the junction unmatched. The chain's CDR3 is CAARGLAGGTQETQYF. As DNA, the CDR3 is TGTGCCGCGAGGGGATTGGCGGGGGGAACACAAGAGACCCAGTACTTC.

The CDR3 reads CASSYSTTGNEQYF. CDR3 DNA sequence: TGTGCCAGCAGTTACTCGACGACAGGGAACGAGCAGTACTTC. This chain uses TRBV6-5 with TRBJ2-7; 7 bases are shared with TRBD1. V lost 0 bases to trimming and J lost 5 bases; unmatched junction nucleotides: 4. Per the germline V gene, CDR1 is MNHEY and CDR2 is SVGAGI. This CDR3 region has 14 residues.

The chain couples TRBV6-5 to TRBJ2-5; 7 nucleotides line up with TRBD1. Trimming cost V 6 bases and J 0 bases; bases outside gene matches: 4. CDR3 length: 14 residues. Looked up from germline, CDR1 is MNHEY and CDR2 is SVGAGI. The DNA for the CDR3 is TGTGCCAGCAGCCCGACAGGGTACCAAGAGACCCAGTACTTC. Protein: CASSPTGYQETQYF.

The V and J genes are TRBV28 and TRBJ2-1; 11 bases are a match to TRBD2. CDR3 length equals 15 residues. The V gene end was trimmed by 6 bases and the J gene end by 8 bases; junction bases not matched to a gene: 9. The germline CDR1 and CDR2 sequences are MDHEN and SYDVKM. CDR3 protein: CASSLALAGGDEQFF. The CDR3 DNA is TGTGCCAGCAGCCTGGCTCTAGCGGGAGGCGATGAGCAGTTCTTC. The entire variable domain, with the rest obtained from reference TRBV28 and TRBJ2-1, is as follows: DVKVTQSSRYLVKRTGEKVFLECVQDMDHENMFWYRQDPGLGLRLIYFSYDVKMKEKGDIPEGYSVSREKKERFSLILESASTNQTSMYLCASSLALAGGDEQFFGPGTRLTVL.

This sequence joins TRBV7-8 and TRBJ2-7; TRBD2 matches 12 bases. CDR1 and CDR2 (germline): SGHVS, FQNEAQ. Unmatched junction bases numbered 8, after V lost 3 bases and J lost 2 bases. The CDR3 loop spans 17 amino acids. CDR3 amino acids: CASSFIASGRGTYEQYF. In DNA, the CDR3 is TGTGCCAGCAGCTTTATCGCTAGCGGGAGGGGAACCTACGAGCAGTACTTC. Variable domain in full (rest from reference TRBV7-8 and TRBJ2-7): GAGVSQSPRYKVAKRGQDVALRCDPISGHVSLFWYQQALGQGPEFLTYFQNEAQLDKSGLPSDRFFAERPEGSVSTLKIQRTQQEDSAVYLCASSFIASGRGTYEQYFGPGTRLTVT.